The 23 T cell receptor beta chains reported below all come from one sample, sequenced in a study of blood T cell repertoires in COVID-19. Libraries were prepared by immunoSEQ multiplex PCR; TCRdb keeps only in-frame clonotypes and omits some of them. The sample lists roughly 250,000 clones, 86% occurring once. Sequences were obtained from PBMCs or T cells enriched from blood (not recorded which). These receptor sequences come from a woman between 40 and 50 years old with acute COVID-19.

The V call is TRBV2, the J call TRBJ2-3, with D unresolved. CDR1 and CDR2 (germline): SNHLY, FYNNEI. This CDR3 region has 13 residues. V gave up 8 bases and J gave up 0 bases, with 9 bases separating them. The DNA of the CDR3 is TGTGCCAGCGGTTCACATAGCACAGATACGCAGTATTTT. Residues: CASGSHSTDTQYF. The full variable domain, completed using reference TRBV2 and TRBJ2-3, is EPEVTQTPSHQVTQMGQEVILRCVPISNHLYFYWYRQILGQKVEFLVSFYNNEISEKSEIFDDQFSVERPDGSNFTLKIRSTKLEDSAMYFCASGSHSTDTQYFGPGTRLTVL.

The V and J genes are TRBV15 and TRBJ2-7; 10 bases agree with TRBD2. The CDR3 spans 15 residues. Germline loops: CDR1 LNHNV, CDR2 YYDKDF (reference sequence). The V segment lost 0 bases and the J segment 2 bases; nucleotides outside the gene matches: 1. The CDR3 DNA reads TGTGCCACCAGCAGAGAAGCGGGAGGGCCCTACGAGCAGTACTTC. It specifies CATSREAGGPYEQYF.

This sequence joins TRBV7-5 and TRBJ1-2. TRBV7-5 is described as a pseudogene. CDR3 size: 12 residues. CDR3: CVRRSRGYGYTF. CDR3 nucleotides: TGTGTCAGAAGGTCCCGGGGCTATGGCTACACCTTC.

As DNA, the CDR3 is TGTGCCAGCAGCTTTTTTCGGGACAGGGCCTACGAGCAGTACTTC. Encoded protein: CASSFFRDRAYEQYF. This sequence joins TRBV5-5 and TRBJ2-7; TRBD1 matches 9 bases. Germline V gives CDR1 SGHKS, CDR2 YYEKEE (reference sequence). V shed 2 bases and J 2 bases; nucleotides not matched to a gene: 5. The CDR3 length is 15 residues. Based on the CDR3 plus reference TRBV5-5 and TRBJ2-7, the full variable domain is DAGVTQSPTHLIKTRGQQVTLRCSPISGHKSVSWYQQVLGQGPQFIFQYYEKEERGRGNFPDRFSARQFPNYSSELNVNALLLGDSALYLCASSFFRDRAYEQYFGPGTRLTVT.

This chain uses TRBV19 with TRBJ1-1; tentatively, D is TRBD1 (5 bases). V shed 5 bases and J shed 3 bases, with 13 bases lying between them. This CDR3 is built from 14 residues. Germline values: CDR1 LNHDA, CDR2 SQIVND (reference sequence). The CDR3 DNA sequence: TGTGCCAGTAGTCGGGGGACGGTCGACACTGAAGCTTTCTTT. Amino acids: CASSRGTVDTEAFF.

V and J are TRBV23-1 and TRBJ2-1, with D maybe TRBD1 (5 bases). TRBV23-1 qualifies as an ORF whose function is uncertain. CDR3 length equals 13 residues. Between the trimmed V and J ends, which lost 4 bases and 9 bases, there was a span of 13 bases. CDR3 coding DNA: TGCGCCAGCAGTCGAATTTCCCAGGGTGAGCAGTTCTTC. As protein: CASSRISQGEQFF.

The chain carries TRBV5-5 and TRBJ2-5; TRBD2 might be the D (5 bases). Germline V lookup: CDR1 SGHKS, CDR2 YYEKEE (reference sequence). This CDR3 spans 14 amino acids. Trimming left V 4 bases short and J 5 bases short, with 15 bases between. The CDR3 DNA sequence: TGTGCCAGCAGCCCAGCCGGAGAGCGGGAGACCCAGTACTTC. It specifies CASSPAGERETQYF.

This chain links TRBV5-8 with TRBJ1-2, with TRBD1 matching over 11 bases. The CDR3 has 19 amino acids. Unmatched junction bases numbered 18, after V lost 0 bases and J lost 8 bases. Per the germline V gene, CDR1 is SGHTS and CDR2 is YDEGEE. In DNA form, the CDR3 reads TGTGCCAGCAGCTTGGGGACCGTGGACAGGGGGCGAGCTATACAAGGCTACACCTTC. Residues: CASSLGTVDRGRAIQGYTF.

This chain links TRBV2 with TRBJ2-7; tentatively, D is TRBD2 (6 bases). CDR3 length equals 12 residues. Germline V lookup: CDR1 SNHLY, CDR2 FYNNEI. V was cut by 6 bases and J by 7 bases, with 13 bases left in between. Here the CDR3 reads CASRFTAGEQYF. CDR3 coding DNA: TGTGCCAGCAGGTTCACGGCGGGGGAGCAGTACTTC.

V and J are TRBV6-6 and TRBJ1-1; 8 nucleotides match TRBD1. After removal of 8 bases from V and 3 bases from J, the junction contained 5 bases not matched to a gene. The germline V gene has CDR1 MNHNY and CDR2 SVGAGI (reference sequence). The CDR3 spans 13 residues. The CDR3 sequence is CASSDRGDTEAFF. CDR3 in DNA: TGTGCCAGCTCTGACAGGGGTGACACTGAAGCTTTCTTT.

The chain uses TRBV19 and TRBJ1-3; D is unresolved. The CDR3 sequence is 16 residues long. The germline V gene has CDR1 LNHDA and CDR2 SQIVND (reference sequence). The V end was cut by 5 bases, the J end by 0 bases, with 14 bases between. This CDR3 reads CASSSFHRDSGNTIYF. In DNA, the CDR3 is TGTGCCAGTAGTTCCTTCCACCGGGACTCTGGAAACACCATATATTTT.

This clone was seen a single time. The chain uses TRBV6-5 and TRBJ2-1; TRBD2 aligns across 9 bases. Germline V CDR1 and CDR2: MNHEY, SVGAGI. This CDR3 is built from 13 residues. V shed 10 bases, J shed 6 bases, and the junction held 7 bases outside the gene matches. DNA of the CDR3: TGTGCCACCCGAGCGGGGGGCTCCAATGAGCAGTTCTTC. This encodes CATRAGGSNEQFF.

CDR3 coding DNA: TGTGCCAGCAGCTTAGGGACAGGGCGGAGTACTGAAGCTTTCTTT. It encodes CASSLGTGRSTEAFF. J is TRBJ1-1 and V is TRBV11-3, with 8 positions matching TRBD1. The CDR3 runs to 15 residues. Unmatched junction bases numbered 6, after V lost 1 base and J lost 5 bases. Germline V gene sequence: CDR1 SGHNT, CDR2 YENEEA.

The chain employs TRBV4-2 and TRBJ2-5; a possible D gene is TRBD2 (5 bases). There are 13 residues in the CDR3. CDR1 is LGHNA, CDR2 YNFKEQ, per germline. V gave up 5 bases and J gave up 5 bases, with 12 bases separating them. The CDR3, as DNA: TGTGCCAGCAGCACCCGACGCGGGGAGACCCAGTACTTC. It translates to CASSTRRGETQYF.

The rearrangement uses TRBV4-1 and TRBJ2-7; D may be TRBD2 (6 bases). The germline CDR1 and CDR2 sequences are MGHRA and YSYEKL. The CDR3 is made up of 13 amino acids. V was shortened by 1 base and J by 7 bases, with 11 bases between the two germline ends. The CDR3 loop is CASSQAVRGEQYF. Written as DNA, the CDR3 is TGCGCCAGCAGCCAAGCCGTCCGGGGGGAGCAGTACTTC.

This sequence joins TRBV7-8 and TRBJ2-1, with D uncertain. Trimming took off 2 bases at V and 3 bases at J, with 8 bases between the two ends. The V gene's germline CDR1 is SGHVS and CDR2 FQNEAQ. The CDR3 runs to 14 residues. As DNA, the CDR3 is TGTGCCAGCAGCTTAACCCGAGGCTACAATGAGCAGTTCTTC. It specifies CASSLTRGYNEQFF.

This chain joins TRBV10-3 and TRBJ2-3; 8 bases fit TRBD2. Per the germline V gene, CDR1 is ENHRY and CDR2 is SYGVKD. V lost 10 bases and J lost 3; bases outside the gene matches: 9. The CDR3 spans 14 residues. This CDR3 reads CATSSLAGTDTQYF. DNA of the CDR3: TGTGCCACATCGTCCCTAGCGGGTACAGATACGCAGTATTTT.

The chain joins TRBV11-3 to TRBJ2-7; 11 positions match TRBD1. V trimming: 4 bases; J trimming: 7 bases; junction bases outside the gene matches: 6. This CDR3 has 14 amino acids. CDR1 is SGHNT, CDR2 YENEEA, per germline. This chain's CDR3 is CASSWDRGRGEQYF. The DNA for the CDR3 is TGTGCCAGCAGCTGGGACAGGGGGAGAGGAGAGCAGTACTTC.

The V and J genes are TRBV7-8 and TRBJ2-4, with TRBD1 identical over 10 bases. Per the germline V gene, CDR1 is SGHVS and CDR2 is FQNEAQ. Losses at the gene ends were 5 bases for V and 7 bases for J; bases not matched to a gene: 8. The CDR3 spans 15 residues. CDR3 sequence: CASSTLDRGSNIQYF. The CDR3 DNA is TGTGCCAGCAGCACATTGGACAGGGGGTCGAACATTCAGTACTTC.

V is TRBV5-6 and J is TRBJ2-3; 7 bases are a match to TRBD1. V lost 1 base to trimming and J lost 1 base; unmatched junction nucleotides: 3. This CDR3 is built from 15 residues. Per germline, CDR1 SGHDT and CDR2 YYEEEE. The CDR3 nucleotides are TGTGCCAGCAGCTTGAACAGGGGTGGCACAGATACGCAGTATTTT. Translating gives CASSLNRGGTDTQYF.

The V gene is TRBV7-3, the J gene TRBJ2-3; a weak D match, TRBD2 (6 bases). The CDR3 consists of 14 residues. The germline V gene encodes CDR1 SGHTA and CDR2 FQGTGA. The ends were cut back, 3 bases at V and 6 bases at J, with 13 bases in the middle. The CDR3 DNA follows: TGTGCCAGCAGCTTGGAGGGCCCTGGGGATACGCAGTATTTT. The encoded protein is CASSLEGPGDTQYF.

The chain joins TRBV3-1 (or the pseudogene TRBV3-2) to TRBJ2-3, with 11 bases matching TRBD1. The CDR3 loop spans 17 amino acids. Germline-derived CDR1 and CDR2 are LGHDT and YNNKEL (reference sequence). V trimming: 2 bases; J trimming: 6 bases; junction bases outside the gene matches: 10. For the CDR3, the DNA is TGTGCCAGCAGCCAATGGGGCGGGACAGGGGGAGCGGATACGCAGTATTTT. Translating it yields CASSQWGGTGGADTQYF.

V gene TRBV2 combines with J gene TRBJ2-5; D perhaps matches TRBD2 (6 bases). Trimming took 7 bases from V and 7 from J, leaving 13 bases between them. The V gene's germline CDR1 is SNHLY and CDR2 FYNNEI. The CDR3 is made up of 12 amino acids. The CDR3 DNA reads as TGTGCCAGCATGGGGAGGTCGACGACCCAGTACTTC. Translation gives CASMGRSTTQYF.